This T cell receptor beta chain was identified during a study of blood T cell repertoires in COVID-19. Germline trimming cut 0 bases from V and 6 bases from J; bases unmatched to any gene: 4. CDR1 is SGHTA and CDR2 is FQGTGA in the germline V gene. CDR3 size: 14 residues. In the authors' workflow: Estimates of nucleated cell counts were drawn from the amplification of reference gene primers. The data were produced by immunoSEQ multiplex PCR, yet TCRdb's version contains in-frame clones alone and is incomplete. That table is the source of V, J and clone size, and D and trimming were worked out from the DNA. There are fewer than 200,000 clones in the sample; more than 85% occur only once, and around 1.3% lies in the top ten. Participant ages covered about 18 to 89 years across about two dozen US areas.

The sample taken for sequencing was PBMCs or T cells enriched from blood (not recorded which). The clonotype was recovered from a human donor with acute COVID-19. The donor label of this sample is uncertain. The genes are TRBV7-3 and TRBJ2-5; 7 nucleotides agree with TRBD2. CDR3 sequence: CASSLTGRGQTQYF. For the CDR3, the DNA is TGTGCCAGCAGCTTAACAGGGAGGGGACAGACCCAGTACTTC.